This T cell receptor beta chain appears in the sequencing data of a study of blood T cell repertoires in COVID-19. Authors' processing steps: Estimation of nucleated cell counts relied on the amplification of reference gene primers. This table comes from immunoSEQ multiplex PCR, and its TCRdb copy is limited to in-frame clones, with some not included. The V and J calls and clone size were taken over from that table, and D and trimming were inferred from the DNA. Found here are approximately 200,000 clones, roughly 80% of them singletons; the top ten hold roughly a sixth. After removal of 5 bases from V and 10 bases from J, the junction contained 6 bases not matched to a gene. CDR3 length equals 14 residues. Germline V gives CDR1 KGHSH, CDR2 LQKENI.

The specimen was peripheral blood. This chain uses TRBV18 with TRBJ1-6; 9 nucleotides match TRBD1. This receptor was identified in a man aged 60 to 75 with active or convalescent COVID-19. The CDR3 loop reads CASSEDRGRSPLHF. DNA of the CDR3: TGTGCCAGCTCAGAGGACAGGGGACGGTCACCCCTCCACTTT.